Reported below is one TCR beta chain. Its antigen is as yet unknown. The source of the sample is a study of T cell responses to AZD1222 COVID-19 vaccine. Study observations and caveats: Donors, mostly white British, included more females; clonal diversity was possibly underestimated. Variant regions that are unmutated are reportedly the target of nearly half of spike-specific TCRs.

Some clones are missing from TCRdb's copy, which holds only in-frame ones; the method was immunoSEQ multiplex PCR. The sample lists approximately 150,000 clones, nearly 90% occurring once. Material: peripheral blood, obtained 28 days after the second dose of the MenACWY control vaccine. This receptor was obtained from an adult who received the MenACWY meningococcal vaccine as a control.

Here the CDR3 DNA reads TGTGGCAGCACCCTAGGGGGACAGGGGGAAAAACTGTTTTTT. Its translation is CGSTLGGQGEKLFF. The rearrangement joins TRBV21-1 to TRBJ1-4; the D segment call TRBD1 is taken from the table without a DNA check. TRBV21-1 is a listed pseudogene. CDR3 length equals 14 residues.